Presented here are 25 T cell receptor beta chains from one specimen sequenced in a study of cytomegalovirus exposure and HLA in healthy donors. 60 Vbeta and 13 Jbeta primers were used in PCR. Clones were sequenced by immunoSEQ multiplex PCR, and TCRdb holds only the in-frame ones, with some missing. This repertoire shows 200,000 or so clones, approximately 80% found once; its top ten account for over 0.65%. Sequenced: PBMCs. The source is a boy younger than 10 in good health and CMV-seronegative.

V usage is TRBV6-5 and J usage is TRBJ2-7; tentative D call: TRBD1 (5 bases). The germline V and J ends were trimmed by 4 bases and 0 bases, with 16 bases remaining between them. From germline, CDR1 is MNHEY and CDR2 SVGAGI. The CDR3 covers 16 residues. CDR3 nucleotides: TGTGCCAGCAGTTCTATGAAAACAGGCACCTCCTACGAGCAGTACTTC. The encoded protein is CASSSMKTGTSYEQYF.

The chain carries TRBV2 and TRBJ2-7; 8 bases fit TRBD1. With 6 bases clipped from V and 0 bases from J, the junction kept 16 bases outside the gene matches. In germline, CDR1 is SNHLY, CDR2 FYNNEI. This CDR3 is built from 18 residues. The CDR3 is CASRARTGTNWGSYEQYF. The CDR3, as DNA: TGTGCCAGCAGGGCCCGGACAGGGACAAATTGGGGCTCCTACGAGCAGTACTTC.

This chain links TRBV30 with TRBJ1-3, with D uncertain. V lost 1 base, J lost 4 bases, and 8 bases lay in between. The CDR3 is made up of 13 amino acids. Germline V gene data show CDR1 as GTSNPN and CDR2 as SVGIG (reference sequence). The CDR3: CAWSGPGGNTIYF. In DNA, the CDR3 is TGTGCCTGGAGTGGTCCCGGGGGAAACACCATATATTTT.

The rearrangement links TRBV6-5 to TRBJ1-2, with 8 bases identical to TRBD1. Trimming cost V 6 bases and J 5 bases; bases outside gene matches: 5. The CDR3 is 13 residues long. Germline lookup yields CDR1 MNHEY and CDR2 SVGAGI. Here the CDR3 DNA reads TGTGCCAGCAGCCGAGGACAGGGTTATGGCTACACCTTC. Residues: CASSRGQGYGYTF.

Only one count was recorded for this clone. The V gene is TRBV6-5, the J gene TRBJ2-1; 7 nucleotides agree with TRBD2. CDR3 length: 15 residues. The V segment lost 4 bases and the J segment 0 bases; nucleotides outside the gene matches: 3. The germline CDR1 and CDR2 sequences are MNHEY and SVGAGI. The CDR3 DNA sequence: TGTGCCAGCAGTTTATCTAGCGGCTCCTACAATGAGCAGTTCTTC. It codes for CASSLSSGSYNEQFF.

The V gene is TRBV2, the J gene TRBJ2-3; 8 bases match TRBD2. The CDR3 consists of 15 residues. The V gene's germline CDR1 is SNHLY and CDR2 FYNNEI. V dropped 3 bases and J dropped 6; count of bases not matched to a gene: 8. CDR3 region: CASSDDREGHDTQYF. The DNA for the CDR3 is TGTGCCAGCAGTGATGACCGGGAGGGCCATGATACGCAGTATTTT.

Worth noting for this clone: At the DNA level, this CDR3 is encoded by other sequences in the same sample as well. This rearrangement joins TRBV27 to TRBJ2-7; weak D call: TRBD1 (5 bases). This CDR3 spans 14 amino acids. The V and J ends lost 2 bases and 4 bases respectively, with 12 bases between them. CDR1 is MNHEY, CDR2 SMNVEV, per germline (reference sequence). This CDR3 reads CASSLLAGSYEQYF. The CDR3, as DNA: TGTGCCAGCAGTTTACTTGCAGGGTCTTACGAGCAGTACTTC.

The rearrangement joins TRBV12-5 to TRBJ2-1; 9 nucleotides align to TRBD1. Germline CDR1 reads LGHNT; CDR2 reads FRNRAP. This CDR3 contains 17 residues. V was clipped by 0 bases and J by 7 bases; unmatched bases: 10. As DNA, the CDR3 is TGTGCTAGTGGTTTGGTTCCGGGACAGGGAGGGGTGAATGAGCAGTTCTTC. This gives the protein CASGLVPGQGGVNEQFF.

This clone was observed a few times. The gene calls are TRBV5-1 and TRBJ1-1; 8 bases are shared with TRBD1. CDR3 size: 16 residues. Germline loops: CDR1 SGHRS, CDR2 YFSETQ. The ends lost 5 bases at V and 3 bases at J; junction bases unmatched: 12. The CDR3 DNA is TGCGCCAGCAGTCGATTCAAACAGGGGGGGGACACTGAAGCTTTCTTT. Translating it yields CASSRFKQGGDTEAFF.

The chain combines TRBV13 with TRBJ2-7, with 8 positions matching TRBD2. The V segment lost 3 bases and the J segment 5 bases; nucleotides outside the gene matches: 6. Germline V gene data show CDR1 as PRHDT and CDR2 as FYEKMQ (reference sequence). The CDR3 extends over 14 amino acids. The CDR3 DNA is TGTGCCAGCAGCTTCGCTGGACTAGCCAACGAGCAGTACTTC. It translates to CASSFAGLANEQYF.

The chain combines TRBV19 with TRBJ1-2; 8 bases map to TRBD1. Trimming at V came to 5 bases and at J to 8 bases, leaving 13 bases not matched to a gene. Germline CDR1 and CDR2: LNHDA and SQIVND (reference sequence). The CDR3 has 15 amino acids. CDR3 loop: CASSPNPTGAQGYTF. The CDR3 nucleotides read TGTGCCAGTAGTCCGAACCCGACAGGGGCTCAAGGCTACACCTTC.

The CDR3 DNA is TGCGCCAGCAGACCATCGACAGTTATGAACACTGAAGCTTTCTTT. Protein: CASRPSTVMNTEAFF. The chain carries TRBV5-1 and TRBJ1-1; maybe TRBD1 (5 bases). V was shortened by 5 bases and J by 0 bases, with 14 bases between the two germline ends. The CDR3 sequence is 15 residues long. Germline V gene lookup returns CDR1 SGHRS and CDR2 YFSETQ.

This clone has only one observation. The chain has TRBV7-2 and TRBJ1-2; a weak D match, TRBD1 (5 bases). Germline CDR1 reads SGHTA; CDR2 reads FQGNSA. The CDR3 consists of 9 residues. V lost 10 bases, J lost 8 bases, and 8 bases lay in between. CDR3 DNA: TGTGCCAAGGGGCGGGGCTACACCTTC. It translates to CAKGRGYTF. Based on the CDR3 plus reference TRBV7-2 and TRBJ1-2, the full variable domain is GAGVSQSPSNKVTEKGKDVELRCDPISGHTALYWYRQSLGQGLEFLIYFQGNSAPDKSGLPSDRFSAERTGGSVSTLTIQRTQQEDSAVYLCAKGRGYTFGSGTRLTVV.

The V and J genes are TRBV7-9 and TRBJ2-3, with 16 bases fitting TRBD2. This CDR3 spans 18 amino acids. Germline V gene data show CDR1 as SEHNR and CDR2 as FQNEAQ (reference sequence). With V trimmed by 4 bases and J by 2 bases, 6 bases remained unmatched. The CDR3 sequence is CASSWKGLAGGLTDTQYF. The DNA for the CDR3 is TGTGCCAGCAGCTGGAAGGGACTAGCGGGGGGGCTCACAGATACGCAGTATTTT.

The gene calls are TRBV11-3 and TRBJ2-3; TRBD2 matches 11 bases. This CDR3 is built from 17 residues. The germline CDR1 and CDR2 sequences are SGHNT and YENEEA. The trim removed 0 bases at V and 2 bases at J, leaving 4 bases unmatched. CDR3: CASSLDPLAGDTDTQYF. The CDR3 bases are TGTGCCAGCAGCTTAGATCCACTAGCGGGGGACACAGATACGCAGTATTTT.

V and J are TRBV27 and TRBJ2-7, with D possibly matching TRBD2 (6 bases). The CDR3 is made up of 11 amino acids. The V gene lost 10 bases and the J gene lost 6 bases, with 13 bases spanning the gap. Germline values: CDR1 MNHEY, CDR2 SMNVEV (reference sequence). The CDR3 here is CATRGEGEQYF. CDR3 sequence (DNA): TGTGCCACGCGGGGTGAGGGCGAGCAGTACTTC.

The rearrangement links TRBV30 to TRBJ2-3, with D perhaps matching TRBD2 (5 bases). The CDR3 has 15 amino acids. The ends were cut back, 3 bases at V and 2 bases at J, with 15 bases in the middle. Germline V gives CDR1 GTSNPN, CDR2 SVGIG (reference sequence). Written as DNA, the CDR3 is TGTGCCTGGAGGATATATCTGAGGGACACAGATACGCAGTATTTT. Translation gives CAWRIYLRDTDTQYF.

The chain recombines TRBV9 with TRBJ1-2, with D hard to call. Trimming took 0 bases from V and 4 from J, leaving 16 bases between them. The CDR3 spans 16 residues. Germline V gene lookup returns CDR1 SGDLS and CDR2 YYNGEE. The CDR3 region has the DNA TGTGCCAGCAGCGTAGGGCAGGCGAAAACCACCTATGGCTACACCTTC. This gives the protein CASSVGQAKTTYGYTF.

This rearrangement joins TRBV5-4 to TRBJ2-5, with TRBD2 identical over 10 bases. The CDR3 has 16 residues. V was clipped by 2 bases and J by 1 base; unmatched bases: 5. CDR1 is SGHNT and CDR2 is YYREEE in the germline V gene (reference sequence). CDR3 region: CASSFSSGGLQETQYF. The CDR3 nucleotides read TGTGCCAGCAGCTTTTCTAGCGGGGGTCTCCAAGAGACCCAGTACTTC.

The chain joins TRBV25-1 to TRBJ2-7; D not resolved. Germline V lookup: CDR1 MGHDK, CDR2 SYGVNS. V lost 3 bases and J 0 bases, leaving 15 bases between the germline ends. The CDR3 has 16 amino acids. The CDR3 nucleotides read TGTGCCAGCAGTGATCTGTCACGGTCCGACTCCTACGAGCAGTACTTC. Its protein product is CASSDLSRSDSYEQYF.

This clone was detected only once. The CDR3 DNA is TGTGCCAGCGGACAGGGGCACGACGAGCAGTACTTC. Encoded protein: CASGQGHDEQYF. The chain links TRBV7-9 to TRBJ2-7, with TRBD1 matching 9 bases. This CDR3 comprises 12 residues. Per the germline V gene, CDR1 is SEHNR and CDR2 is FQNEAQ (reference sequence). J lost 5 bases, V lost 8 bases, and 4 bases had no gene match.

This chain connects TRBV2 to TRBJ2-7, with D perhaps TRBD1 (6 bases). V lost 3 bases, J lost 4 bases, and 13 bases lay in between. This CDR3 contains 14 residues. In germline, CDR1 is SNHLY, CDR2 FYNNEI. The CDR3 sequence is CASSDPARGYEQYF. For the CDR3, the DNA is TGTGCCAGCAGTGACCCTGCTAGGGGGTACGAGCAGTACTTC. Together with reference TRBV2 and TRBJ2-7, the CDR3 gives the full variable domain: EPEVTQTPSHQVTQMGQEVILRCVPISNHLYFYWYRQILGQKVEFLVSFYNNEISEKSEIFDDQFSVERPDGSNFTLKIRSTKLEDSAMYFCASSDPARGYEQYFGPGTRLTVT.

The V gene is TRBV7-9, the J gene TRBJ1-2; TRBD1 matches at 9 bases. This CDR3 is built from 16 residues. Germline V gene data show CDR1 as SEHNR and CDR2 as FQNEAQ (reference sequence). Unmatched junction bases numbered 7, after V lost 3 bases and J lost 2 bases. CDR3 protein: CASSFQQGASNYGYTF. Written as DNA, the CDR3 is TGTGCCAGCAGCTTCCAACAGGGGGCTTCCAACTATGGCTACACCTTC.

This chain's CDR3 is CSVEPVGGVGETQYF. CDR3 nucleotides: TGCAGCGTTGAACCGGTGGGGGGAGTAGGCGAGACCCAGTACTTC. This chain links TRBV29-1 with TRBJ2-5; tentative D call: TRBD2 (6 bases). The CDR3 runs 15 residues. CDR1 and CDR2 from the germline V gene are SQVTM and ANQGSEA. V was clipped by 2 bases and J by 5 bases, with 18 bases between them.

The V gene is TRBV6-1, the J gene TRBJ1-3; no firm D call. The CDR3 has 15 amino acids. V was cut by 1 base and J by 0 bases, with 7 bases left in between. CDR1 and CDR2 (germline): MNHNS, SASEGT. The CDR3: CASSEGAYSGNTIYF. The CDR3 DNA sequence: TGTGCCAGCAGTGAAGGGGCGTACTCTGGAAACACCATATATTTT.